This TCR beta chain was identified during a study of T cell changes during pregnancy in multiple sclerosis. Clones were read by immunoSEQ multiplex PCR, and TCRdb kept only the in-frame ones, dropping some. The repertoire includes about 76,000 clones, 93% of them detected once, and more than 2% sits in the top ten. The J segment lost 5 bases and the V segment lost 2 bases, leaving 2 bases of the junction unmatched. CDR3 length: 13 amino acids. CDR1 and CDR2 from the germline V gene are KGHSH and LQKENI. The chain is built from TRBV18 and TRBJ1-2; TRBD1 matches at 7 bases. This TCR was recovered from a female donor with multiple sclerosis, enrolled in a pregnancy study. The sequenced sample was peripheral blood, obtained in the second trimester of pregnancy. CDR3 in DNA: TGTGCCAGCTCACCAGACAGGGATTATGGCTACACCTTC. This gives the protein CASSPDRDYGYTF.